The 14 T cell receptor beta chains below all came from one sample that was sequenced in a study of blood T cell repertoires in COVID-19. TCRdb's copy holds only in-frame clones and misses some; the assay was immunoSEQ multiplex PCR. The sample contains fewer than 400,000 clones, approximately 88% of which appear only once. The sequenced sample was PBMCs or T cells enriched from blood (not recorded which). The receptors shown here come from a man aged 30 to 39 who had recovered from COVID-19.

The chain recombines TRBV27 with TRBJ2-3, with 8 nucleotides matching TRBD2. Trimming removed 2 bases from V and 4 bases from J; junction bases left unmatched: 8. The CDR3 has 16 residues. The V gene's germline CDR1 is MNHEY and CDR2 SMNVEV (reference sequence). The CDR3 reads CASSLIVGLGPDTQYF. CDR3 nucleotides: TGTGCCAGCAGTTTAATCGTGGGACTAGGCCCAGATACGCAGTATTTT.

The chain recombines TRBV7-9 with TRBJ1-1; D ambiguous. Trimming shortened V by 5 bases and J by 4 bases, and 14 bases separated the two germline ends. Germline V lookup: CDR1 SEHNR, CDR2 FQNEAQ (reference sequence). This CDR3 comprises 14 residues. The CDR3 here is CASSLPEAGTEAFF. In DNA, the CDR3 is TGTGCCAGCAGCCTCCCCGAGGCGGGCACTGAAGCTTTCTTT.

This clone appeared a single time. The chain is built from TRBV5-6 and TRBJ1-3; D unresolved. Trimming removed 2 bases at V and 4 bases at J, with 4 bases between. The CDR3 spans 12 residues. The germline gives CDR1 SGHDT, CDR2 YYEEEE. The CDR3 region is CASSFGGNTIYF. CDR3 nucleotides: TGTGCCAGCAGCTTCGGGGGAAACACCATATATTTT.

V is TRBV6-5 and J is TRBJ2-2, with 7 bases aligning to TRBD1. The V and J ends lost 4 bases and 4 bases, in that order; junction bases with no gene match: 3. CDR3 length: 14 amino acids. CDR1 MNHEY and CDR2 SVGAGI come from the germline V gene. CDR3 sequence (DNA): TGTGCCAGCAGTTCCCAGGGGGTCACCGGGGAGCTGTTTTTT. Encoded protein: CASSSQGVTGELFF.

The chain combines TRBV10-2 with TRBJ2-1, with D uncertain. The CDR3 runs to 13 residues. Trimming pared 3 bases from V and 8 bases from J, leaving 11 bases between. Germline V gene sequence: CDR1 WSHSY, CDR2 SAAADI. Written as DNA, the CDR3 is TGCGCCAGCAGTGATCCCCACAGAGATGAGCAGTTCTTC. Amino acids: CASSDPHRDEQFF.

V gene TRBV7-9 combines with J gene TRBJ1-4; possibly TRBD1 for D (6 bases). V was pared by 8 bases and J by 6 bases, with 19 bases between. The CDR3 has 15 residues. Germline CDR1 reads SEHNR; CDR2 reads FQNEAQ (reference sequence). In nucleotides, the CDR3 is TGTGCCAGCCAAAGTTATGGGGGCGAGTATGAAAAACTGTTTTTT. It yields the protein CASQSYGGEYEKLFF.

V gene TRBV19 combines with J gene TRBJ2-7, with no clear D. Germline values: CDR1 LNHDA, CDR2 SQIVND (reference sequence). The CDR3 is 15 amino acids. Deletions cut 2 bases from V and 3 bases from J, with 14 bases between. For the CDR3, the DNA is TGTGCCAGTAGTATAACCCCTCGGTCGAGCTACGAGCAGTACTTC. As protein: CASSITPRSSYEQYF.

The sample holds a few counts of this clone. The chain couples TRBV4-1 to TRBJ1-4, with TRBD1 identical over 9 bases. V lost 5 bases, J lost 2 bases, and 12 bases stayed unmatched. The CDR3 runs 18 residues. Germline lookup yields CDR1 MGHRA and CDR2 YSYEKL. CDR3 DNA sequence: TGCGCCAGCAGCTTACCGGGACAGGGAGGGGACACTAATGAAAAACTGTTTTTT. Protein product: CASSLPGQGGDTNEKLFF.

This sequence joins TRBV6-5 and TRBJ2-1; TRBD2 matches at 11 bases. V shed 6 bases, J shed 8 bases, and the junction held 6 bases outside the gene matches. This CDR3 spans 14 amino acids. Germline-derived CDR1 and CDR2 are MNHEY and SVGAGI. Written as DNA, the CDR3 is TGTGCCAGCAGCGCTAGCGGGGGGAGATATGAGCAGTTCTTC. This encodes CASSASGGRYEQFF.

The chain links TRBV2 to TRBJ2-7, with 8 bases fitting TRBD1. Unmatched junction bases numbered 18, after V lost 6 bases and J lost 2 bases. This CDR3 has 18 amino acids. Germline V gene lookup returns CDR1 SNHLY and CDR2 FYNNEI. The CDR3 bases are TGTGCCAGCAGAACCACCGTTCCAGGGGGCGAGTCTACCTACGAGCAGTACTTC. This codes for CASRTTVPGGESTYEQYF.

The chain combines TRBV6-5 with TRBJ2-1; 12 nucleotides match TRBD2. The CDR3 has 15 residues. Germline values: CDR1 MNHEY, CDR2 SVGAGI. V dropped 6 bases and J dropped 5; count of bases not matched to a gene: 5. CDR3 protein: CASSAGLAGNNEQFF. CDR3 nucleotide sequence: TGTGCCAGCAGCGCCGGACTAGCGGGGAACAATGAGCAGTTCTTC.

Only one count was recorded for this clone. The J gene is TRBJ2-1, the V gene TRBV19; 9 bases line up with TRBD2. Germline V CDR1 and CDR2: LNHDA, SQIVND (reference sequence). The CDR3 extends over 17 amino acids. The junction had 12 bases not matched to a gene; V was cut back by 0 bases and J by 9 bases. CDR3 nucleotides: TGTGCCAGTAGTATAGATCTCAGGAGCGGGGGGACTAGTGAGCAGTTCTTC. Translating it yields CASSIDLRSGGTSEQFF.

V usage is TRBV7-9 and J usage is TRBJ2-1; D is unresolved. The germline V gene encodes CDR1 SEHNR and CDR2 FQNEAQ (reference sequence). V gave up 3 bases and J gave up 4 bases, with 4 bases separating them. This CDR3 comprises 12 residues. The CDR3 DNA reads TGTGCCAGCAGCTTCAGATACAATGAGCAGTTCTTC. Amino acids: CASSFRYNEQFF.

This clone was observed once. The rearrangement joins TRBV11-2 to TRBJ2-7; 9 nucleotides line up with TRBD1. CDR3 size: 16 residues. Germline V gene data show CDR1 as SGHAT and CDR2 as FQNNGV. V shed 6 bases, J shed 4 bases, and the junction held 13 bases outside the gene matches. The CDR3 DNA reads as TGTGCCAGCAGGCTCCGGACCAACAGGGGGCTTTACGAGCAGTACTTC. It translates to CASRLRTNRGLYEQYF. The whole variable domain, filled in from reference TRBV11-2 and TRBJ2-7, reads EAGVAQSPRYKIIEKRQSVAFWCNPISGHATLYWYQQILGQGPKLLIQFQNNGVVDDSQLPKDRFSAERLKGVDSTLKIQPAKLEDSAVYLCASRLRTNRGLYEQYFGPGTRLTVT.